This is a list of T cell receptor beta chains from one sample in a study of cytomegalovirus exposure and HLA in healthy donors. Method: immunoSEQ multiplex PCR; TCRdb's copy keeps in-frame clones and lacks some. The sample has about 140,000 clones; around 86% are singletons. The sample was PBMCs. Receptor source: a man aged 18 to 35 in good health and CMV-seropositive. Each CDR3 is given with its conserved first and last residue. D genes are given only for firm matches. Clone size is shown for a subset of rows, as once, few, many or a class of expanded clone.

- | TRBJ2-1 | - | TRBV4-1 | TGCGCCAGCAGCCAAGAAGACAGGCTTGGGCAGTTCTTC | CASSQEDRLGQFF
- | TRBJ2-7 | TRBD2 | TRBV6-5 | TGTGCCAGCAGTTCTACGGGAGGGGAGAACGAGCAGTACTTC | CASSSTGGENEQYF
- | TRBJ2-7 | TRBD1 | TRBV5-1 | TGCGCCAGCAGCGCGACAGGGGATGCGGACGAGCAGTACTTC | CASSATGDADEQYF
- | TRBJ1-1 | - | TRBV10-3 | TGTGCCATCAGTGTAACCCACCAGGGGAACACTGAAGCTTTCTTT | CAISVTHQGNTEAFF
once | TRBJ2-3 | - | TRBV9 | TGTGCCAGCAGCCCCTCCTCGGGGGATACGCAGTATTTT | CASSPSSGDTQYF
- | TRBJ1-1 | TRBD1 | TRBV5-1 | TGCGCCAGCAGCTTGACAGGGGCGAAGAACACTGAAGCTTTCTTT | CASSLTGAKNTEAFF
- | TRBJ1-5 | - | TRBV29-1 | TGCAGCGTTGAATTCGGGTCAGGGCGAAGCAATCAGCCCCAGCATTTT | CSVEFGSGRSNQPQHF
- | TRBJ1-5 | - | TRBV4-2 | TGTGCCAGCAGCCAAGACGGGGGGGGCAATCAGCCCCAGCATTTT | CASSQDGGGNQPQHF
- | TRBJ2-2 | - | TRBV6-4 | TGTGCCAGCAGTAGTTCCGTCGACAGTCTTAACACCGGGGAGCTGTTTTTT | CASSSSVDSLNTGELFF
- | TRBJ2-2 | TRBD2 | TRBV9 | TGTGCCAGCAGACCCGGGGGGACGCCGAACACCGGGGAGCTGTTTTTT | CASRPGGTPNTGELFF
- | TRBJ2-2 | TRBD2 | TRBV19 | TGTGCCAGTAGTATTACGGGAGGGGCGAGGACCGGGGAGCTGTTTTTT | CASSITGGARTGELFF
many | TRBJ2-7 | - | TRBV11-3 | TGTGCCAGCAGCTTAGATCAGGGGGGAGAGCAGTACTTC | CASSLDQGGEQYF
- | TRBJ2-7 | - | TRBV6-1 | TGTGCCAGCAGTACAACCTACGAGCAGTACTTC | CASSTTYEQYF
- | TRBJ2-2 | - | TRBV5-1 | TGCGCCAGCGGTTCTTTCCAGGGAATTGCCGGGGAGCTGTTTTTT | CASGSFQGIAGELFF
- | TRBJ2-5 | - | TRBV2 | TGTGCCAGCAGAGAGGATAACCAAGAGACCCAGTACTTC | CASREDNQETQYF
- | TRBJ1-2 | - | TRBV19 | TGTGCCCTCAGACAGGATAACTATGGCTACACCTTC | CALRQDNYGYTF
- | TRBJ2-1 | TRBD2 | TRBV4-1 | TGCGCCAGCAGCCAAGGCACTAGCGGGAGGGCCCGAGGGGAGCAGTTCTTC | CASSQGTSGRARGEQFF
- | TRBJ2-3 | TRBD1 | TRBV4-1 | TGCGCCAGCAGCCTAGGACAGGGGGCTGCAGATACGCAGTATTTT | CASSLGQGAADTQYF
once | TRBJ2-3 | - | TRBV5-1 | TGCGCCAGCAGCCTCTCCGCGGGCTACACAGATACGCAGTATTTT | CASSLSAGYTDTQYF
- | TRBJ1-6 | - | TRBV15 | TGTGCCACCAGCAGGTACAGGGACTACCGTGCTGGTTCACCCCTCCACTTT | CATSRYRDYRAGSPLHF
- | TRBJ1-1 | - | TRBV7-8 | TGTGCCAGCGGTCCAAGAAGAGCGTACACTGAAGCTTTCTTT | CASGPRRAYTEAFF
- | TRBJ1-1 | - | TRBV29-1 | TGCAGCGTTGTGGACATAGAAGCTTTCTTT | CSVVDIEAFF
- | TRBJ1-5 | - | TRBV6-1 | TGTCCCACAGGTCCATTTAATCAGCCCCAGCATTTT | CPTGPFNQPQHF
- | TRBJ2-3 | TRBD1 | TRBV9 | TGTGCCAGCAGCGTCAGACAGGGGCGGGATACGCAGTATTTT | CASSVRQGRDTQYF
- | TRBJ2-3 | - | TRBV5-1 | TGCGCCAGCAGCTTGGCGGGGGTTGGCACAGATACGCAGTATTTT | CASSLAGVGTDTQYF
- | TRBJ2-5 | - | TRBV30 | TGTGCCTGGAAGATCAGGGGAGGGGAGACCCAGTACTTC | CAWKIRGGETQYF
- | TRBJ2-5 | - | TRBV7-7 | TGTGCTAGCAGCTTTTCAGCGGTCCGGGAGACCCAGTACTTC | CASSFSAVRETQYF
- | TRBJ1-2 | - | TRBV5-5 | TGTGCCAGCAGCTTGAACTGGGGGGACTATGGCTACACCTTC | CASSLNWGDYGYTF